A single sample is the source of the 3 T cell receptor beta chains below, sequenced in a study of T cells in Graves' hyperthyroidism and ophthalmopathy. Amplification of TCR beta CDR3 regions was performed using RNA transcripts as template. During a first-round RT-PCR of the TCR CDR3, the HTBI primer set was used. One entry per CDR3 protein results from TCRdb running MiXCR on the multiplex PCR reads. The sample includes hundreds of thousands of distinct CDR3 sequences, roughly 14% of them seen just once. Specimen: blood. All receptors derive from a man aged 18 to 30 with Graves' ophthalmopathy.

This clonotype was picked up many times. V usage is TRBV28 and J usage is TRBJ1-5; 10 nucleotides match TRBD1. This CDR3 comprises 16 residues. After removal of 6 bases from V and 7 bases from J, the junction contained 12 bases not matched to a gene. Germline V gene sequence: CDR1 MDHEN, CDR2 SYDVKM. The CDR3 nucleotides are TGTGCCAGCAGGTCCTTTGGGACAGGGGTCGGCCAGCCCCAGCATTTT. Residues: CASRSFGTGVGQPQHF. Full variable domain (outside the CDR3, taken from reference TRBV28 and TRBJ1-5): DVKVTQSSRYLVKRTGEKVFLECVQDMDHENMFWYRQDPGLGLRLIYFSYDVKMKEKGDIPEGYSVSREKKERFSLILESASTNQTSMYLCASRSFGTGVGQPQHFGDGTRLSIL.

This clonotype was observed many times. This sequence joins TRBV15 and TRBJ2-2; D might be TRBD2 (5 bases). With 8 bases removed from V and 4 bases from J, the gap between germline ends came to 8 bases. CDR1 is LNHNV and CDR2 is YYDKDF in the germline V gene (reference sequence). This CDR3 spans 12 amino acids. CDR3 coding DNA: TGTGCCACCGGGGAGCGCACCGGGGAGCTGTTTTTT. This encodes CATGERTGELFF.

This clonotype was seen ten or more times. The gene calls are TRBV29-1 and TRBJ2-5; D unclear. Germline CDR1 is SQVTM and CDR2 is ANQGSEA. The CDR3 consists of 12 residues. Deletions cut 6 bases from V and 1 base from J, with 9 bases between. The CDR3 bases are TGCAGCGTCCGCGACGGCCAAGAGACCCAGTACTTC. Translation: CSVRDGQETQYF.